These T cell receptor beta chains were read from a single sample in a study of naive and memory T cell subsets. From the UMI-ligation and nested PCR reads, TCRdb called clonotypes with MiXCR, one entry per CDR3 protein. Of about 160,000 distinct CDR3 sequences in the sample, roughly 20% were seen once. Sequenced material: naive CD4+ T cells from blood. These TCRs come from a human donor in good health. The CDR3 runs from the conserved cysteine through the conserved F or W. The D gene is left open where the match is weak. Rows may omit the clone size; those that give it use once, few, many or a size class.

TRBV6-6	few	TRBJ2-1	TRBD2	12	CASSSTSGVWFF	TGTGCCAGCAGTTCCACGAGCGGGGTATGGTTCTTC
TRBV28	-	TRBJ2-7	-	14	CASSFRGSGYEQYF	TGTGCCAGCAGTTTCAGGGGCTCAGGCTACGAGCAGTACTTC
TRBV6-2/TRBV6-3	few	TRBJ1-5	TRBD1	15	CASRGTAYSNQPQHF	TGTGCCAGCAGAGGGACAGCTTATAGCAATCAGCCCCAGCATTTT
TRBV28	-	TRBJ1-2	-	14	CASSPSGDSYGYTF	TGTGCCAGCAGCCCCTCCGGAGACTCCTATGGCTACACCTTC
TRBV12-3/TRBV12-4	few	TRBJ2-7	-	13	CASSIGRPYEQYF	TGTGCCAGCAGTATCGGACGACCCTACGAGCAGTACTTC
TRBV10-3	-	TRBJ1-1	-	12	CAITGTNTEAFF	TGTGCCATAACGGGAACCAACACTGAAGCTTTCTTT
TRBV28	-	TRBJ2-1	TRBD2	15	CASSLRGETNNEQFF	TGTGCCAGCAGTTTACGGGGGGAGACGAACAATGAGCAGTTCTTC
TRBV6-2/TRBV6-3	-	TRBJ2-1	TRBD1	16	CASRLTGQGAVNEQFF	TGTGCCAGCAGACTAACGGGACAGGGGGCTGTCAATGAGCAGTTCTTC
TRBV7-2	-	TRBJ1-5	-	15	CASSTTRGPNQPQHF	TGTGCCAGCAGCACAACCAGGGGACCGAATCAGCCCCAGCATTTT
TRBV3-1	-	TRBJ2-5	TRBD1	13	CASSTQGAETRYF	TGTGCCAGCAGCACACAGGGGGCCGAGACCCGGTACTTC
TRBV6-2/TRBV6-3	many	TRBJ2-7	-	17	CASSYSKLAQDSYEQYF	TGTGCCAGCAGTTACTCGAAGTTGGCTCAGGACTCCTACGAGCAGTACTTC
TRBV5-1	-	TRBJ2-1	-	15	CASSARWGSYNEQFF	TGCGCCAGCAGCGCGAGGTGGGGCTCCTACAATGAGCAGTTCTTC
TRBV28	few	TRBJ2-7	-	13	CASSVTGTYEQYF	TGTGCCAGCAGTGTGACAGGTACCTACGAGCAGTACTTC
TRBV6-4	many	TRBJ2-7	TRBD1	13	CASSPDRGYEQYF	TGTGCCAGCAGTCCTGACAGGGGCTACGAGCAGTACTTC
TRBV20-1	few	TRBJ2-7	-	13	CSASVAGSYEQYF	TGCAGTGCTAGTGTGGCGGGCTCCTACGAGCAGTACTTC
TRBV5-6	-	TRBJ2-7	-	13	CASSLLGEPKQYF	TGTGCCAGCAGCCTCTTGGGTGAGCCAAAGCAGTACTTC
TRBV20-1	few	TRBJ2-7	TRBD1	14	CSATGTGVFYEQYF	TGCAGTGCTACGGGGACAGGGGTTTTCTACGAGCAGTACTTC
TRBV10-3	many	TRBJ2-3	-	14	CAISESKGADTQYF	TGTGCCATCAGTGAGTCGAAGGGAGCAGATACGCAGTATTTT
TRBV6-2/TRBV6-3	-	TRBJ2-7	-	16	CASSSILQGPAYEQYF	TGTGCCAGCAGTTCTATTCTCCAGGGGCCGGCCTACGAGCAGTACTTC
TRBV20-1	-	TRBJ1-5	-	13	CSAAQVLNQPQHF	TGCAGTGCTGCCCAGGTGCTCAATCAGCCCCAGCATTTT
TRBV12-3/TRBV12-4	few	TRBJ2-7	-	15	CASTPEAGSIYEQYF	TGTGCCAGCACCCCAGAGGCGGGATCTATCTACGAGCAGTACTTC
TRBV15	-	TRBJ1-2	-	12	CATSRTYRGYTF	TGTGCCACCAGCCGGACCTATCGTGGCTACACCTTC
TRBV5-1	many	TRBJ2-7	-	15	CASSLGLGRVYEQYF	TGCGCCAGCAGCTTAGGTCTGGGCAGGGTCTACGAGCAGTACTTC
TRBV2	-	TRBJ2-3	-	13	CASRGTSTDTQYF	TGTGCCAGCAGAGGGACATCAACAGATACGCAGTATTTT
TRBV12-3/TRBV12-4	few	TRBJ2-6	TRBD1	16	CASRLGQGSGANVLTF	TGTGCCAGCAGATTGGGACAGGGAAGTGGGGCCAACGTCCTGACTTTC
TRBV28	-	TRBJ1-5	-	12	CASSLRSQPQHF	TGTGCCAGCAGCCTCAGGAGTCAGCCCCAGCATTTT
TRBV7-2	many	TRBJ2-3	TRBD1	17	CASSLSGADRATDTQYF	TGTGCCAGCAGCTTATCGGGTGCCGACAGGGCGACAGATACGCAGTATTTT
TRBV6-6	many	TRBJ2-5	-	11	CASSYTETQYF	TGTGCCAGCAGTTACACAGAGACCCAGTACTTC